This entry lists 16 T cell receptor beta chains sequenced from one sample in a study of immune evolution from preneoplasia to lung adenocarcinoma. Assay used: immunoSEQ multiplex PCR; TCRdb lists only in-frame clones, some missing. The sample yields 8,500 to 10,000 clones, just under 80% seen once. The sample consisted of FFPE lung adenocarcinoma in situ tissue. The receptors stem from a person older than 75 with lung adenocarcinoma.

There are a few counts of this clone. CDR3 nucleotides: TGTGCCAGTAGCTCCCTGGGGGGCAGCCGCAATCAGCCCCAGCATTTT. It encodes CASSSLGGSRNQPQHF. The chain combines TRBV19 with TRBJ1-5; D may be TRBD1 (6 bases). The CDR3 runs to 16 residues. The germline gives CDR1 LNHDA, CDR2 SQIVND (reference sequence). V was trimmed by 6 bases and J by 2 bases, leaving 17 bases between them. Full variable domain (rest looked up from reference TRBV19 and TRBJ1-5): DGGITQSPKYLFRKEGQNVTLSCEQNLNHDAMYWYRQDPGQGLRLIYYSQIVNDFQKGDIAEGYSVSREKKESFPLTVTSAQKNPTAFYLCASSSLGGSRNQPQHFGDGTRLSIL.

The chain couples TRBV9 to TRBJ2-3, with 10 bases lining up with TRBD1. J was trimmed by 5 bases and V by 3 bases; bases with no gene match: 9. This CDR3 spans 16 amino acids. CDR1 is SGDLS and CDR2 is YYNGEE in the germline V gene. Here the CDR3 DNA reads TGTGCCAGCAGCGCTCCTCGACAGGGGGCAGAAGATACGCAGTATTTT. Encoded protein: CASSAPRQGAEDTQYF.

The rearrangement links TRBV6-5 to TRBJ2-5; D possibly uses TRBD1 or TRBD2 (5 bases each). The CDR3 is made up of 16 amino acids. Germline CDR1 MNHEY, CDR2 SVGAGI. V lost 0 bases to trimming and J lost 5 bases, with 16 bases between them. The CDR3 protein is CASSYSMSKWGETQYF. The CDR3, as DNA: TGTGCCAGCAGTTACTCGATGTCAAAATGGGGGGAGACCCAGTACTTC.

This rearrangement joins TRBV5-6 to TRBJ1-6; weak D call: TRBD1 (5 bases). There are 16 residues in the CDR3. Trimming pared 4 bases from V and 4 bases from J, leaving 15 bases between. Germline assignment: CDR1 SGHDT and CDR2 YYEEEE. The CDR3 loop reads CASSPLGGGYNSPLHF. CDR3 nucleotide sequence: TGTGCCAGCAGCCCCCTGGGGGGTGGATATAATTCACCCCTCCACTTT.

The CDR3 region has the DNA TGTGCCTGGATCTCCGGGGGCAATGACATTCGGTACTTC. Residues: CAWISGGNDIRYF. V is TRBV30 and J is TRBJ2-5; D is tentatively TRBD1 or TRBD2 (6 bases each). CDR3 length equals 13 residues. CDR1 is GTSNPN and CDR2 is SVGIG in the germline V gene (reference sequence). V was clipped by 4 bases and J by 13 bases, with 22 bases between them.

The count of this clone is one. The CDR3 bases are TGTGCCAGCAGTTTAGACGGGGACACTGAAGCTTTCTTT. This gives the protein CASSLDGDTEAFF. The gene calls are TRBV28 and TRBJ1-1, with D uncertain. The CDR3 loop spans 13 amino acids. From germline, CDR1 is MDHEN and CDR2 SYDVKM. Trimming stripped 2 bases from V and 3 bases from J, with 7 bases between.

CDR3 amino acids: CASSQDRGGYNEQFF. The CDR3 coding sequence is TGTGCCAGCAGCCAAGATCGGGGGGGGTACAATGAGCAGTTCTTC. The V and J genes are TRBV4-2 and TRBJ2-1; 8 bases align to TRBD2. Per germline, CDR1 LGHNA and CDR2 YNFKEQ. The CDR3 extends over 15 amino acids. V was pared by 0 bases and J by 4 bases, with 2 bases of the junction left unmatched.

V gene TRBV6-5 combines with J gene TRBJ1-1, with a possible D match to TRBD1 (5 bases). This CDR3 contains 12 residues. The germline CDR1 and CDR2 sequences are MNHEY and SVGAGI. Trimming cost V 10 bases and J 5 bases, with 14 bases left between them. The CDR3 is CATGLAATEAFF. As DNA, the CDR3 is TGTGCCACGGGGCTGGCCGCAACTGAAGCTTTCTTT.

The chain carries TRBV4-1 and TRBJ2-3; tentative D call: TRBD1 (5 bases). The CDR3 consists of 17 residues. V shed 0 bases and J shed 4 bases, with 17 bases lying between them. Germline-derived CDR1 and CDR2 are MGHRA and YSYEKL. In nucleotides, the CDR3 is TGCGCCAGCAGCCAAGAGTCATCGACAAGGGGCGCAGATACGCAGTATTTT. Translating gives CASSQESSTRGADTQYF.

CDR3 nucleotides: TGTGCCAGCAGTCCTGAATACTATGGCTACACCTTC. Its protein product is CASSPEYYGYTF. This chain links TRBV2 with TRBJ1-2, with unresolved D. This CDR3 spans 12 amino acids. V gave up 5 bases and J gave up 3 bases, with 7 bases separating them. The germline V gene has CDR1 SNHLY and CDR2 FYNNEI.

A few counts support this clone. This rearrangement joins TRBV10-3 to TRBJ2-5, with D uncertain. Germline V lookup: CDR1 ENHRY, CDR2 SYGVKD. Trimming left V 0 bases short and J 1 base short, with 12 bases between. The CDR3 is 16 residues long. CDR3 bases: TGTGCCATCAGTGAGTCGATTGCTCCAGGCCAAGAGACCCAGTACTTC. Residues: CAISESIAPGQETQYF.

V usage is TRBV6-6 and J usage is TRBJ1-2; possible D gene TRBD1, 6 bases. The CDR3 is 14 amino acids. Germline V gene lookup returns CDR1 MNHNY and CDR2 SVGAGI (reference sequence). With 7 bases removed from V and 0 bases from J, the gap between germline ends came to 12 bases. The CDR3 bases are TGTGCCAGCACCCCAGGGGTAGCTAACTATGGCTACACCTTC. This translates into CASTPGVANYGYTF.

The genes are TRBV15 and TRBJ2-1; D possibly corresponds to TRBD1 (6 bases). From germline, CDR1 is LNHNV and CDR2 YYDKDF (reference sequence). V dropped 0 bases and J dropped 4 bases, with 10 bases sitting between them. The CDR3 loop spans 15 amino acids. The CDR3 DNA reads TGTGCCACCAGCAGAGATTCGACAGGATACAATGAGCAGTTCTTC. It codes for CATSRDSTGYNEQFF.

This clone came up once. The CDR3 nucleotides are TGTGCCAGCAGTCCAGGAGTATATGGCTACACCTTC. Its protein is CASSPGVYGYTF. This sequence joins TRBV6-6 and TRBJ1-2; no firm D call. V lost 5 bases and J lost 5, with 9 bases in between. The CDR3 length is 12 residues. Germline values: CDR1 MNHNY, CDR2 SVGAGI (reference sequence).

This rearrangement joins TRBV7-9 to TRBJ1-2, with D tentatively TRBD1 (5 bases). Germline V gives CDR1 SEHNR, CDR2 FQNEAQ (reference sequence). The CDR3 consists of 14 residues. Trimming took off 0 bases at V and 8 bases at J, with 13 bases between the two ends. The CDR3 spells CASSLAGDGAGYTF. The DNA of the CDR3 is TGTGCCAGCAGCTTAGCCGGGGACGGGGCGGGCTACACCTTC.

This sequence joins TRBV4-2 and TRBJ1-2; D is uncertain. Trimming left V 8 bases short and J 4 bases short, with 11 bases between. CDR1 is LGHNA, CDR2 YNFKEQ, per germline. This CDR3 is 12 amino acids long. CDR3 DNA sequence: TGTGCCAGCCGCGACGGCAGCTATGGCTACACCTTC. This gives the protein CASRDGSYGYTF.